Following are 19 T cell receptor beta chains from one sample sequenced in a study of neurological immune-mediated disorders (dated by TCRdb to about 2019). Library preparation employed 5' RACE. Sequencing was carried out with an Illumina HiSeq 2500. Using fastp trimming at Q25 and MiXCR clonotype assembly, TCRdb reanalyzed the public sequencing data and kept in-frame beta chains. Each CDR3 protein gets just one entry, which takes the most common genes and DNA from the rows behind it. In this sample the table shows about 18,000 distinct CDR3 sequences, 12% to 15% of which occur a single time. Around 7.6% of the sample rests with the top ten. The sample taken for sequencing was CD4+ T cells from blood. These receptor sequences come from a woman aged 55 to 70 with HTLV-1-associated myelopathy (HAM/TSP).

V gene TRBV4-3 combines with J gene TRBJ2-3; TRBD2 agrees at 11 bases. The ends lost 4 bases at V and 2 bases at J; junction bases unmatched: 11. The CDR3 runs to 18 residues. Germline CDR1 and CDR2: LGHNA and YSLEER. The CDR3 DNA is TGCGCCAGCAGCCTCAAGGGTACTAGCGGGGGATTCACAGATACGCAGTATTTT. It specifies CASSLKGTSGGFTDTQYF.

At least ten counts were recorded for this clonotype. The J gene is TRBJ2-3, the V gene TRBV12-3 or TRBV12-4; 9 bases are a match to TRBD2. The CDR3 runs to 17 residues. J lost 3 bases, V lost 5 bases, and 12 bases had no gene match. CDR3 nucleotides: TGTGCCAGCAGTAACAGCGGGAGGCCCCCAGGGACAGATACGCAGTATTTT. Amino acid sequence: CASSNSGRPPGTDTQYF.

Judged by abundance, this clonotype is large. The chain employs TRBV20-1 and TRBJ2-5; TRBD1 agrees at 12 bases. CDR1 and CDR2 (germline): DFQATT, SNEGSKA (reference sequence). V gave up 5 bases and J gave up 4 bases; unmatched junction bases: 8. CDR3 length: 15 residues. CDR3 in amino acids: CSASSGQGAGETQYF. CDR3 in DNA: TGCAGTGCTTCGTCGGGACAGGGGGCTGGAGAGACCCAGTACTTC.

The genes are TRBV6-5 and TRBJ1-1; the match to TRBD1 covers 8 bases. The CDR3 length is 17 residues. CDR1 MNHEY and CDR2 SVGAGI come from the germline V gene. The trim removed 7 bases at V and 4 bases at J, leaving 17 bases unmatched. Written as DNA, the CDR3 is TGTGCCAGCAAAAAACAGGGGGAGGGGAGGGCTAGCACTGAAGCTTTCTTT. Translation: CASKKQGEGRASTEAFF.

This clonotype appeared many times. This sequence joins TRBV25-1 and TRBJ2-3; 7 positions match TRBD1. The junction had 1 base not matched to a gene; V was cut back by 0 bases and J by 4 bases. Germline V gene lookup returns CDR1 MGHDK and CDR2 SYGVNS. The CDR3 extends over 14 amino acids. The CDR3 sequence: CASSEYTGADTQYF. The CDR3 DNA reads TGTGCCAGCAGTGAATATACAGGGGCAGATACGCAGTATTTT.

This clonotype was recorded at least ten times. The chain employs TRBV20-1 and TRBJ2-7; D is unclear. V lost 3 bases to trimming and J lost 3 bases, with 12 bases between them. The CDR3 totals 13 residues. CDR1 and CDR2 (germline): DFQATT, SNEGSKA (reference sequence). The CDR3 nucleotides are TGCAGTGCTAGGGCCCATAGGGACTACGAGCAGTACTTC. As protein: CSARAHRDYEQYF.

This rearrangement joins TRBV29-1 to TRBJ1-3; D might be TRBD1 (6 bases). V dropped 5 bases and J dropped 0 bases, with 11 bases sitting between them. Germline values: CDR1 SQVTM, CDR2 ANQGSEA. CDR3 size: 14 residues. Here the CDR3 reads CSVRGGLSGNTIYF. The CDR3 region has the DNA TGCAGCGTTCGGGGGGGCCTCTCTGGAAACACCATATATTTT. The variable domain in full, with the rest retrieved from reference TRBV29-1 and TRBJ1-3, is SAVISQKPSRDICQRGTSLTIQCQVDSQVTMMFWYRQQPGQSLTLIATANQGSEATYESGFVIDKFPISRPNLTFSTLTVSNMSPEDSSIYLCSVRGGLSGNTIYFGEGSWLTVV.

This clonotype was detected ten times or more. CDR3 protein: CSAHPRDGSGDTQYF. The CDR3 nucleotides are TGCAGTGCTCACCCTAGGGACGGCTCGGGAGATACGCAGTATTTT. The chain joins TRBV20-1 to TRBJ2-3, with D tentatively TRBD1 or TRBD2 (5 bases each). The germline V gene encodes CDR1 DFQATT and CDR2 SNEGSKA (reference sequence). CDR3 length equals 15 residues. V lost 5 bases, J lost 5 bases, and 20 bases lay in between.

This clonotype was seen at least ten times. A junction boundary mismatches the germline segment, possibly from a read error. The gene calls are TRBV7-8 and TRBJ1-5, with unresolved D. CDR3 length equals 14 residues. Germline V gene data show CDR1 as SGHVS and CDR2 as FQNEAQ. CDR3 bases: TGTGCCGGCAGCTTAACGGACCTTAATCAGCCCCAGCATTTT. It translates to CAGSLTDLNQPQHF.

This clonotype showed up many times. The gene calls are TRBV24-1 and TRBJ2-3, with 7 bases that match TRBD1. Looked up from germline, CDR1 is KGHDR and CDR2 is SFDVKD. The CDR3 covers 15 residues. The V segment lost 4 bases and the J segment 3 bases; nucleotides outside the gene matches: 6. CDR3 sequence (DNA): TGTGCCACCAGTGAACCCGGGACAGTGACAGATACGCAGTATTTT. This sequence encodes CATSEPGTVTDTQYF.

The sample holds many counts of this clonotype. The chain employs TRBV7-9 and TRBJ2-7; D gene unclear. The CDR3 totals 13 residues. Germline CDR1 SEHNR, CDR2 FQNEAQ (reference sequence). Trimming removed 0 bases at V and 6 bases at J, with 9 bases between. The CDR3 protein is CASSLARSIEQYF. The CDR3 DNA is TGTGCCAGCAGCTTAGCGCGGTCTATCGAGCAGTACTTC.

There are many counts of this clonotype. The chain recombines TRBV7-8 with TRBJ2-1; D is ambiguous. This CDR3 contains 13 residues. Germline V gene sequence: CDR1 SGHVS, CDR2 FQNEAQ. Trimming pared 5 bases from V and 5 bases from J, leaving 10 bases between. The CDR3 loop is CASSPTPDNEQFF. CDR3 bases: TGTGCCAGCAGCCCGACCCCAGACAATGAGCAGTTCTTC.

This clonotype was detected a few times. CDR3 loop: CASSFAGGTGNTIYF. The CDR3 region has the DNA TGTGCCAGCAGCTTTGCTGGGGGGACTGGAAACACCATATATTTT. The genes are TRBV11-2 and TRBJ1-3; a weak D match, TRBD1 (5 bases). V was shortened by 3 bases and J by 2 bases, with 11 bases between the two germline ends. The germline V gene has CDR1 SGHAT and CDR2 FQNNGV. This CDR3 contains 15 residues.

This clonotype was seen many times. V gene TRBV20-1 combines with J gene TRBJ2-4; 13 bases are a match to TRBD2. This CDR3 has 16 residues. Germline-derived CDR1 and CDR2 are DFQATT and SNEGSKA (reference sequence). V was pared by 1 base and J by 5 bases, with 5 bases of the junction left unmatched. The DNA of the CDR3 is TGCAGTGCTAGAGCGGGACTAGCGGGGACCCAAAACATTCAGTACTTC. Protein product: CSARAGLAGTQNIQYF.

This clonotype has a count of ten or more. V usage is TRBV7-9 and J usage is TRBJ2-3; TRBD2 matches at 7 bases. Germline V gives CDR1 SEHNR, CDR2 FQNEAQ (reference sequence). V shed 1 base and J 1 base; nucleotides not matched to a gene: 5. The CDR3 totals 16 residues. The CDR3 loop is CASSLGVAGGTDTQYF. CDR3 DNA: TGTGCCAGCAGCTTAGGGGTAGCGGGTGGCACAGATACGCAGTATTTT.

This clonotype was counted many times. The chain joins TRBV7-2 to TRBJ1-3; D gene unclear. V was cut by 1 base and J by 4 bases, with 8 bases left in between. The length of the CDR3 is 14 residues. The V gene's germline CDR1 is SGHTA and CDR2 FQGNSA. The CDR3 DNA sequence: TGTGCCAGCAGCTTAGATATGAGAGGAAACACCATATATTTT. This sequence encodes CASSLDMRGNTIYF.

This clonotype has more than one count but fewer than ten. The chain uses TRBV7-9 and TRBJ1-2; TRBD1 matches at 9 bases. Germline values: CDR1 SEHNR, CDR2 FQNEAQ (reference sequence). The J segment lost 4 bases and the V segment lost 5 bases, leaving 8 bases of the junction unmatched. The CDR3 extends over 15 amino acids. CDR3 in amino acids: CASSEDRGQLYGYTF. The CDR3 DNA reads TGTGCCAGCAGCGAGGACAGGGGTCAGCTCTATGGCTACACCTTC. Full variable domain (remainder filled in from reference TRBV7-9 and TRBJ1-2): DTGVSQNPRHKITKRGQNVTFRCDPISEHNRLYWYRQTLGQGPEFLTYFQNEAQLEKSRLLSDRFSAERPKGSFSTLEIQRTEQGDSAMYLCASSEDRGQLYGYTFGSGTRLTVV.

This clonotype was seen repeatedly, ten times or more. The J gene is TRBJ2-7, the V gene TRBV14; D might be TRBD1 or TRBD2, each matching 5 bases. Germline V CDR1 and CDR2: SGHDN, FVKESK. The CDR3 runs to 16 residues. Trimming cost V 1 base and J 1 base, with 14 bases left between them. The CDR3 DNA is TGTGCCAGCAGCCAAGGTGGGACGGCGAGATCCTACGAGCAGTACTTC. Translated, it gives CASSQGGTARSYEQYF.

This clonotype was seen repeatedly, ten times or more. The chain couples TRBV3-1 to TRBJ2-7; the D gene is possibly TRBD1 (6 bases). Germline values: CDR1 LGHDT, CDR2 YNNKEL (reference sequence). V was cut by 1 base and J by 3 bases, with 10 bases left in between. CDR3 length: 14 residues. CDR3 in DNA: TGTGCCAGCAGCCAAGGGCAGGGGATCTACGAGCAGTACTTC. This codes for CASSQGQGIYEQYF.